The entry below describes one TCR beta chain. The data stem from a study of control samples from healthy donors and cancer patients. The assay was immunoSEQ multiplex PCR, and TCRdb's table has in-frame clones only and misses some. In the table there are some 79,000 clones, 90% to 95% of which are singletons. V was clipped by 6 bases and J by 2 bases; unmatched bases: 7. This CDR3 has 15 amino acids. Germline CDR1 reads MNHEY; CDR2 reads SVGAGI. The sequencing input was PBMCs. This TCR was recovered from a woman aged 40 to 49 with lung cancer. The chain uses TRBV6-5 and TRBJ2-3, with 8 bases lining up with TRBD1. This CDR3 is CASSQGQVITDTQYF. The CDR3 nucleotides are TGTGCCAGCAGCCAGGGACAGGTGATCACAGATACGCAGTATTTT.